This is a list of T cell receptor beta chains from one sample in a study of blood T cell repertoires in COVID-19. Method: immunoSEQ multiplex PCR; TCRdb's copy keeps in-frame clones and lacks some. The sample contains 250,000 or so clones, around 90% of which appear only once. Source material: peripheral blood. Receptor source: a woman under 40 with acute or convalescent COVID-19. Both conserved end residues are part of each CDR3. A D gene is named only where the DNA matches it firmly. A row's size may be missing; if present it is once, few, many or a size class.

>TRBJ2-7|TRBD1|14|NA|TRBV5-5
CASSSRDRAYEQYF
TGTGCCAGCAGCTCCCGGGACAGAGCCTACGAGCAGTACTTC
>TRBJ2-3|TRBD2|16|NA|TRBV5-1
CASSLTVAGVTNTQYF
TGCGCCAGCAGCTTGACCGTAGCGGGGGTAACAAATACGCAGTATTTT
>TRBJ1-4|NA|15|NA|TRBV9
CASSSPPDSNEKLFF
TGTGCCAGCAGCTCCCCACCGGACAGCAATGAAAAACTGTTTTTT
>TRBJ2-2|NA|16|NA|TRBV5-4
CASSLEVGVGTGELFF
TGTGCCAGCAGCTTGGAAGTGGGAGTGGGCACCGGGGAGCTGTTTTTT
>TRBJ1-1|TRBD1|12|NA|TRBV29-1
CSVGLGGPEAFF
TGCAGCGTTGGGCTAGGGGGCCCTGAAGCTTTCTTT
>TRBJ2-1|NA|16|few|TRBV6-2/TRBV6-3
CASSSRDWTEIGEQFF
TGTGCCAGCAGTTCCAGGGACTGGACGGAAATTGGTGAGCAGTTCTTC
>TRBJ2-1|NA|15|NA|TRBV30
CAWSEPGGLKAEQFF
TGTGCCTGGAGCGAACCGGGGGGCCTAAAGGCTGAGCAGTTCTTC
>TRBJ1-5|NA|15|NA|TRBV3-1/TRBV3-2
CASSQDFPGCQPQHF
TGTGCCAGCAGCCAAGATTTCCCAGGGTGTCAGCCCCAGCATTTT
>TRBJ1-1|NA|15|NA|TRBV9
CASNKSTAGNTEAFF
TGTGCCAGCAACAAGTCGACCGCAGGAAACACTGAAGCTTTCTTT
>TRBJ1-5|NA|15|NA|TRBV6-5
CASSYSGQGEQPQHF
TGTGCCAGCAGTTACTCGGGGCAGGGCGAACAGCCCCAGCATTTT
>TRBJ2-5|TRBD1|15|NA|TRBV7-7
CASSLAQGVLETQYF
TGTGCTAGCAGCTTAGCGCAGGGGGTCTTGGAGACCCAGTACTTC
>TRBJ2-4|TRBD2|17|NA|TRBV19
CASSSWGGDFGKNIQYF
TGTGCCAGTAGCTCTTGGGGGGGGGATTTTGGCAAAAACATTCAGTACTTC
>TRBJ2-7|NA|13|NA|TRBV19
CASSIAGDYEQYF
TGTGCCAGTAGTATTGCAGGGGATTACGAGCAGTACTTC
>TRBJ2-3|TRBD2|18|NA|TRBV4-2
CASSFQGRASGRSDTQYF
TGTGCCAGCAGCTTCCAAGGCAGGGCTAGCGGGAGGTCTGATACGCAGTATTTT
>TRBJ1-2|NA|15|NA|TRBV6-5
CASSPGKGPYYGYTF
TGTGCCAGCAGTCCCGGGAAGGGCCCCTACTATGGCTACACCTTC
>TRBJ1-2|NA|13|NA|TRBV6-5
CASSRRGIYGYTF
TGTGCCAGCAGCAGGCGGGGGATTTATGGCTACACCTTC
>TRBJ1-1|TRBD1|16|NA|TRBV5-1
CASSSGTGISDTEAFF
TGCGCCAGCAGCTCCGGGACAGGGATCTCCGACACTGAAGCTTTCTTT
>TRBJ2-5|NA|13|NA|TRBV10-1
CASSGQNQGTQYF
TGCGCCAGCAGTGGACAGAACCAAGGGACCCAGTACTTC
>TRBJ2-3|TRBD1|16|NA|TRBV28
CASSLSGTGGTDTQYF
TGTGCCAGCAGTTTATCCGGAACAGGGGGCACAGATACGCAGTATTTT
>TRBJ1-2|NA|14|few|TRBV21-1
CASSAKGGWYGYTF
TGTGCCAGCAGTGCTAAGGGGGGGTGGTATGGCTACACCTTC
>TRBJ1-3|TRBD1|14|NA|TRBV3-1/TRBV3-2
CASSQDRVSNTIYF
TGTGCCAGCAGCCAGGACAGGGTATCCAACACCATATATTTT
>TRBJ2-1|NA|12|NA|TRBV6-5
CASSTDGIRAFF
TGTGCCAGCAGTACCGACGGGATTCGCGCGTTCTTC
>TRBJ1-6|NA|15|NA|TRBV7-2
CASSPDRLGNSPLHF
TGTGCCAGCAGCCCCGACAGGCTGGGCAATTCACCCCTCCACTTT
>TRBJ2-5|TRBD2|22|NA|TRBV7-8
CASSFPRPGTSGTKAGQETQYF
TGTGCCAGCAGCTTCCCACGCCCGGGGACTAGCGGGACAAAGGCGGGCCAAGAGACCCAGTACTTC
>TRBJ1-6|NA|13|NA|TRBV19
CASSIDPDSPLHF
TGTGCCAGTAGTATAGATCCCGATTCACCCCTCCACTTT
>TRBJ1-3|NA|14|NA|TRBV18
CASSQTRSGNTIYF
TGTGCCAGCTCACAAACACGCTCTGGAAACACCATATATTTT
>TRBJ2-2|TRBD1|17|NA|TRBV14
CASSSDDRALNTGELFF
TGTGCCAGCAGCTCCGACGACAGGGCCCTGAACACCGGGGAGCTGTTTTTT
>TRBJ2-1|TRBD1|17|once|TRBV7-9
CASSSPPGQGAYNEQFF
TGTGCCAGCAGCTCTCCCCCGGGACAGGGGGCATACAATGAGCAGTTCTTC
>TRBJ1-6|TRBD1|16|NA|TRBV6-2/TRBV6-3
CASSKRNGTDNSPLHF
TGTGCCAGCAGTAAACGCAACGGGACAGATAATTCACCCCTCCACTTT
>TRBJ1-5|TRBD1|15|few|TRBV10-3
CAISEYRGSNQPQHF
TGTGCCATCAGTGAATACAGGGGCAGCAATCAGCCCCAGCATTTT
>TRBJ2-1|NA|15|NA|TRBV7-3
CASSVRTEYYNEQFF
TGTGCCAGCAGCGTAAGGACTGAATACTACAATGAGCAGTTCTTC
>TRBJ2-7|NA|16|NA|TRBV27
CASSPSVGETPYEQYF
TGTGCCAGCAGTCCCAGCGTTGGAGAAACCCCCTACGAGCAGTACTTC
>TRBJ2-1|NA|14|NA|TRBV7-9
CASSPSSFYNEQFF
TGTGCCAGCAGTCCTTCCTCTTTCTACAATGAGCAGTTCTTC
>TRBJ2-2|TRBD1|16|once|TRBV14
CASSQHGQGSTGELFF
TGTGCCAGCAGCCAACACGGACAGGGTTCCACCGGGGAGCTGTTTTTT
>TRBJ2-1|TRBD2|13|NA|TRBV30
CAWNSGGYNEQFF
TGTGCCTGGAATTCGGGAGGGTACAATGAGCAGTTCTTC
>TRBJ2-7|NA|16|few|TRBV27
CASSLTAGTKSYEQYF
TGTGCCAGCAGTCTTACCGCCGGGACAAAATCGTACGAGCAGTACTTC
>TRBJ2-1|NA|15|NA|TRBV19
CASSIPRVTGNEQFF
TGTGCCAGTAGTATCCCCAGGGTGACGGGCAATGAGCAGTTCTTC
>TRBJ1-5|TRBD1|13|NA|TRBV6-5
CASRQGADQPQHF
TGTGCCAGCAGGCAGGGGGCTGATCAGCCCCAGCATTTT
>TRBJ2-5|NA|11|NA|TRBV5-1
CASSDLGTQYF
TGCGCCAGCAGCGACCTAGGAACCCAGTACTTC